This TCR beta chain is drawn from a study of radiotherapy plus CTLA-4 blockade in lung cancer. About the study: Of all patients, more than 15% responded objectively and about 30% showed disease control. General study results and limits: Response, reportedly, was best predicted by interferon-beta along with early blood T cell clone dynamics. Some TCR clones had been derived from tumors. These clones expanded in peripheral blood after radiotherapy plus ipilimumab.

Using immunoSEQ multiplex PCR, the repertoire was profiled, and TCRdb retains in-frame clones only, with some absent. The sample lists tens of thousands of clones; about 80% were seen once. Focal radiation plus CTLA-4 blockade with ipilimumab was administered to patients who had chemo-refractory metastatic non-small-cell lung cancer. Note on this clone: The antigen is not known.

The CDR3 totals 13 residues. Trimming shortened V by 2 bases and J by 8 bases, and 10 bases separated the two germline ends. Germline loops: CDR1 MNHNS, CDR2 SASEGT. The chain links TRBV6-1 to TRBJ1-5, with D hard to call. The starting material was peripheral blood, obtained from a patient treated with radiotherapy plus ipilimumab. This clonotype was obtained from a human donor with non-small cell lung cancer who had stable disease on radiotherapy plus ipilimumab. CDR3 in amino acids: CASSEMHAEPQHF. Written as DNA, the CDR3 is TGTGCCAGCAGTGAAATGCACGCTGAGCCCCAGCATTTT.